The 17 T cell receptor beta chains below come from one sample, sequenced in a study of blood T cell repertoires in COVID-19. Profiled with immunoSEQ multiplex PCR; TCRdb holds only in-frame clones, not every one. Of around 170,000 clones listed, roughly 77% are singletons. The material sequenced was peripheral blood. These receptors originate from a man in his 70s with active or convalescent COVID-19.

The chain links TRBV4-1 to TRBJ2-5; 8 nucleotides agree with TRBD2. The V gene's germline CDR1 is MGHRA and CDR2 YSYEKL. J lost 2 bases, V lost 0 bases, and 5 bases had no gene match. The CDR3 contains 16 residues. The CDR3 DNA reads TGCGCCAGCAGCCAAGATCTGGGGACTAGACAAGAGACCCAGTACTTC. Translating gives CASSQDLGTRQETQYF.

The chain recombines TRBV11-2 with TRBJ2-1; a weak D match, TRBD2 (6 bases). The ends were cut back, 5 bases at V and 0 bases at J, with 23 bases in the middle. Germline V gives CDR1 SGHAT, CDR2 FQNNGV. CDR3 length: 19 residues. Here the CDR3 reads CASSRAGLSLRDSYNEQFF. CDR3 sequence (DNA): TGTGCCAGCAGCAGGGCCGGGCTCTCTTTGCGGGACTCCTACAATGAGCAGTTCTTC.

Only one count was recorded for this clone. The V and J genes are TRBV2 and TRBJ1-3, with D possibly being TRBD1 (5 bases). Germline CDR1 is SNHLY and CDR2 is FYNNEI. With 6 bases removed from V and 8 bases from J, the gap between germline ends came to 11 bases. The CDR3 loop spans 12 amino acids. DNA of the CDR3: TGTGCCAGCAGCGCCAGGGTTTACACCATATATTTT. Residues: CASSARVYTIYF.

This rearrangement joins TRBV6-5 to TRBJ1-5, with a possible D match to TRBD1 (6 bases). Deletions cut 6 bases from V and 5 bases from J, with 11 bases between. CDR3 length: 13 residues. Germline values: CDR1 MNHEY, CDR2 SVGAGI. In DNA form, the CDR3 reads TGTGCCAGCAGGTTGACAGGCTATCAGCCCCAGCATTTT. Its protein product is CASRLTGYQPQHF.

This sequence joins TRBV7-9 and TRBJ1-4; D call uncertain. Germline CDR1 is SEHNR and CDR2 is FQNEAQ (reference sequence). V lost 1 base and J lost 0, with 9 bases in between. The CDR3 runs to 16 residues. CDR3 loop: CASSLVSGSTNEKLFF. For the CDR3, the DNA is TGTGCCAGCAGCTTAGTTTCCGGGTCAACTAATGAAAAACTGTTTTTT.

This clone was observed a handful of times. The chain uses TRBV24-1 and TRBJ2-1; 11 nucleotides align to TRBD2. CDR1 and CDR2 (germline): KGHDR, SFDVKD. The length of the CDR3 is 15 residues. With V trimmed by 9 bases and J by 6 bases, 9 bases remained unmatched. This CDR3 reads CATGTTSGSINEQFF. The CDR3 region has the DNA TGTGCCACCGGTACCACTAGCGGGAGCATCAATGAGCAGTTCTTC.

The CDR3 loop reads CASSEARYETQYF. For the CDR3, the DNA is TGTGCCAGCAGTGAGGCTAGGTACGAGACCCAGTACTTC. The rearrangement links TRBV6-1 to TRBJ2-5; no reliable D call. The length of the CDR3 is 13 residues. Germline CDR1 reads MNHNS; CDR2 reads SASEGT. The ends were cut back, 3 bases at V and 5 bases at J, with 10 bases in the middle.

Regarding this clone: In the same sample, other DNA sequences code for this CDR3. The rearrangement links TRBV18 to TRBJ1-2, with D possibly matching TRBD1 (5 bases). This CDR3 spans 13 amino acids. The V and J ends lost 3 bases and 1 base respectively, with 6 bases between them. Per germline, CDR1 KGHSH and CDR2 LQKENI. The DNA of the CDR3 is TGTGCCAGCTCACCCGACAGTAACTATGGCTACACCTTC. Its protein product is CASSPDSNYGYTF.

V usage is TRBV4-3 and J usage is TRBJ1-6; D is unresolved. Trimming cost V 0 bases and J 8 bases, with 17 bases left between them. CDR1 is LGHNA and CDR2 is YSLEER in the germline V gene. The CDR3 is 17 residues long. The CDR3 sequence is CASSQDAGGRVYSPLHF. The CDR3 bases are TGCGCCAGCAGCCAAGATGCCGGAGGGCGGGTGTATTCACCCCTCCACTTT.

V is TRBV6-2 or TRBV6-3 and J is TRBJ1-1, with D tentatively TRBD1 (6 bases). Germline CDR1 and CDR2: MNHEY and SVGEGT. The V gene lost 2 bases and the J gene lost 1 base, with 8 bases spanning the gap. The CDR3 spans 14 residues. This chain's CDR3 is CASSYPGENTEAFF. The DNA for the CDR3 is TGTGCCAGCAGTTACCCAGGGGAGAACACTGAAGCTTTCTTT.

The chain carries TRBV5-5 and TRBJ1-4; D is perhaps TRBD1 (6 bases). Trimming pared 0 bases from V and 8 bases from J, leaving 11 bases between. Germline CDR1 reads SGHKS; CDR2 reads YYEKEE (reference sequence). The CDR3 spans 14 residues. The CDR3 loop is CASSLGTGNEKLFF. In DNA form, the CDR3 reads TGTGCCAGCAGCTTGGGCACAGGGAACGAAAAACTGTTTTTT.

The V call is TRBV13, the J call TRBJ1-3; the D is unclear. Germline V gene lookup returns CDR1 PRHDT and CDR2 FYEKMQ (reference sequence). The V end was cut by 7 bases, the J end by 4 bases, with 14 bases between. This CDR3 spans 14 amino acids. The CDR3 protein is CASTDWVSGNTIYF. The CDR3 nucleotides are TGTGCCAGCACTGACTGGGTATCAGGAAACACCATATATTTT. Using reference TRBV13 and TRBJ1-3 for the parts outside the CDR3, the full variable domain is AAGVIQSPRHLIKEKRETATLKCYPIPRHDTVYWYQQGPGQDPQFLISFYEKMQSDKGSIPDRFSAQQFSDYHSELNMSSLELGDSALYFCASTDWVSGNTIYFGEGSWLTVV.

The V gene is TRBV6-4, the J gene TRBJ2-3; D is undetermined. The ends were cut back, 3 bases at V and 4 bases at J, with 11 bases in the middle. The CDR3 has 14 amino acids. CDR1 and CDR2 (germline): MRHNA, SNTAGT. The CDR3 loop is CASSEMSFSDTQYF. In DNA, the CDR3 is TGTGCCAGCAGTGAGATGAGTTTCTCAGATACGCAGTATTTT.

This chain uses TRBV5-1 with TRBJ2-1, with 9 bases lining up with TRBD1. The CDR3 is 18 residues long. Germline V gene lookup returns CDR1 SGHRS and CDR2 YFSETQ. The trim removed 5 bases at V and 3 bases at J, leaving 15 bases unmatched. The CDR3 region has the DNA TGCGCCAGCAGAAACGACCGGACAGGGGTTGGATACTACAATGAGCAGTTCTTC. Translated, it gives CASRNDRTGVGYYNEQFF.

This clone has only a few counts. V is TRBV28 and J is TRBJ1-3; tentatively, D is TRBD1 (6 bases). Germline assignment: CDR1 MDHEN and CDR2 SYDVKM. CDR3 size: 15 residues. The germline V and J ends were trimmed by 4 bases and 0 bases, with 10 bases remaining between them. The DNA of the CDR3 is TGTGCCAGCAGTTCTGGACAGCACTCTGGAAACACCATATATTTT. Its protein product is CASSSGQHSGNTIYF.

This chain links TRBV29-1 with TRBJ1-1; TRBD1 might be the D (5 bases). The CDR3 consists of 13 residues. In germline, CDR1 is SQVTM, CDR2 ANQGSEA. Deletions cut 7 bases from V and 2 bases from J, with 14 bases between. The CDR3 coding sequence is TGCAGCGCCGGAGCACAGGCAAACACTGAAGCTTTCTTT. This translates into CSAGAQANTEAFF.

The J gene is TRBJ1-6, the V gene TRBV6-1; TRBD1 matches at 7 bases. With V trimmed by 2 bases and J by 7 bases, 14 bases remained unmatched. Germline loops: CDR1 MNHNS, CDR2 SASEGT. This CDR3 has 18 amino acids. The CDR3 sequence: CASSEFPPGQAYNSPLHF. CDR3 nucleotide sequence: TGTGCCAGCAGTGAATTCCCCCCCGGACAGGCTTACAATTCACCCCTCCACTTT.